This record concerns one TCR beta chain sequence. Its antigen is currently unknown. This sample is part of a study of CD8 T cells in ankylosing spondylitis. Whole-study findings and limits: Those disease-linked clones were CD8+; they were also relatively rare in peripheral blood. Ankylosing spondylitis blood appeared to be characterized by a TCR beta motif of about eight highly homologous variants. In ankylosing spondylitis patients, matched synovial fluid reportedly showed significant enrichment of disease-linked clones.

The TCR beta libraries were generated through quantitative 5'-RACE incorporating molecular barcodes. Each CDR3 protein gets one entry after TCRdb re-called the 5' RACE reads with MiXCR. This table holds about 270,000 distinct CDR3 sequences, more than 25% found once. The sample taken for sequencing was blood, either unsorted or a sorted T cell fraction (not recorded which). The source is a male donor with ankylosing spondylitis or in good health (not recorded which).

In DNA form, the CDR3 reads TGCAGTGCTAGAGTTGGACTAGTTACCGAGCAGTACTTC. It translates to CSARVGLVTEQYF. This rearrangement joins TRBV20-1 to TRBJ2-7, with 7 positions matching TRBD2. V lost 1 base, J lost 6 bases, and 6 bases stayed unmatched. The germline V gene encodes CDR1 DFQATT and CDR2 SNEGSKA (reference sequence). CDR3 size: 13 residues.